This T cell receptor (beta chain) was documented in a study of blood T cell repertoires in COVID-19. Overall study: Researchers got acute and convalescent COVID-19 samples from the United States, Italy and Spain. Nucleic acid was either cDNA or gDNA, and it came from T cells, B-cell-depleted T cells, or PBMCs.

Data came from immunoSEQ multiplex PCR; TCRdb stores just in-frame clones and leaves some out. The table records over 100,000 clones, more than 85% of them present only once. Germline CDR1 SNHLY, CDR2 FYNNEI. V was pared by 8 bases and J by 2 bases, with 12 bases between. CDR3 size: 14 residues. The sequence came from a man in his fifties or sixties with COVID-19, enrolled during active disease. Input material: peripheral blood. This chain links TRBV2 with TRBJ2-2; a weak D match, TRBD1 (6 bases). CDR3 bases: TGTGCCAGCTCCCGGACAGCTAACACCGGGGAGCTGTTTTTT. Its protein product is CASSRTANTGELFF.